The clone carrying this T cell receptor (beta chain) was seen a handful of times. Its antigen remains unidentified. This entry is derived from a study of T cell repertoires in cytomegalovirus infection. Study-wide context: TCR beta signatures that were public indicated CMV infection and matching HLA type.

General study results and limits: Carriers of CMV plus the relevant HLA were identified by cumulative public TCR beta family frequency. Within the response measured ex vivo, HLA-C-restricted CMV-specific TCR beta clonotypes were dominant.

This CDR3 contains 16 residues. The V gene lost 5 bases and the J gene lost 7 bases, with 18 bases spanning the gap. CDR1 is SGHAT, CDR2 FQNNGV, per germline. MiXCR, applied by TCRdb to the reads, yields one record per CDR3 protein. The sample holds approximately 1,000,000 distinct CDR3 sequences, more than 25% seen once. The receptor was isolated from a human donor in good health (CMV status not recorded). Some clones in this sample may be carry-over from other donors' samples. This chain uses TRBV11-2 with TRBJ1-6; no clear D. This sample comprised cultured CD8+ T cells from PBMCs, obtained from culture after CMV antigen stimulation. In DNA, the CDR3 is TGTGCCAGCAGCCACTGGAACCTTAAAGGGAATTCACCCCTCCACTTT. As protein: CASSHWNLKGNSPLHF.